The 13 T cell receptor beta chains below come from one sample, sequenced in a study of OX40 agonist ivuxolimab in advanced cancers. Method: immunoSEQ multiplex PCR; TCRdb's copy keeps in-frame clones and lacks some. The data show hundreds of clones, around 73% seen once. This material was obtained in a trial of the OX40 agonist ivuxolimab. These receptors all come from an adult with an advanced solid tumor such as melanoma, head and neck, liver or kidney cancer.

The J gene is TRBJ2-2, the V gene TRBV6-8; 8 nucleotides match TRBD1. Trimming cost V 6 bases and J 3 bases; bases outside gene matches: 0. Germline assignment: CDR1 MNHGY and CDR2 SAAAGT. The CDR3 is 13 amino acids. CDR3 sequence (DNA): TGTGCCAGCAGGACAGGGGACACCGGGGAGCTGTTTTTT. It encodes CASRTGDTGELFF.

The V and J genes are TRBV23-1 and TRBJ1-1; possible D gene TRBD1, 5 bases. TRBV23-1 is reported as an ORF; its role is uncertain. CDR3 size: 13 residues. The V end was cut by 7 bases, the J end by 1 base, with 10 bases between. The CDR3 sequence: CASNAGWNTEAFF. The DNA for the CDR3 is TGCGCCAGCAACGCAGGGTGGAACACTGAAGCTTTCTTT.

The V gene is TRBV7-1, the J gene TRBJ2-6; D remains ambiguous. TRBV7-1 is noted as an ORF with a role that remains uncertain. V was cut by 7 bases and J by 0 bases, with 7 bases left in between. This CDR3 contains 14 residues. The CDR3 nucleotides read TGTGCCAGCACTGGCGACTCTGGGGCCAACGTCCTGACTTTC. It translates to CASTGDSGANVLTF.

The rearrangement joins TRBV29-1 to TRBJ1-2, with D maybe TRBD1 (5 bases). The CDR3 spans 12 residues. CDR1 is SQVTM, CDR2 ANQGSEA, per germline. Between the trimmed V and J ends, which lost 4 bases and 5 bases, there was a span of 11 bases. CDR3 residues: CSVVDEGYGYTF. CDR3 nucleotides: TGCAGCGTTGTAGACGAGGGGTATGGCTACACCTTC.

The V gene is TRBV7-1, the J gene TRBJ2-7; D perhaps matches TRBD2 (5 bases). TRBV7-1 is recorded as an ORF, its role being uncertain. The CDR3 consists of 14 residues. Trimming removed 5 bases at V and 0 bases at J, with 11 bases between. The CDR3 loop reads CASSIPGSSYEQYF. The CDR3 DNA is TGTGCCAGCAGCATTCCGGGGTCCTCCTACGAGCAGTACTTC.

This chain links TRBV25-1 with TRBJ1-1; no clear D gene. Germline loops: CDR1 MGHDK, CDR2 SYGVNS. CDR3 size: 13 residues. V shed 1 base and J shed 1 base, with 4 bases lying between them. The CDR3 DNA follows: TGTGCCAGCAGTGAATCCCCGAACACTGAAGCTTTCTTT. Translated: CASSESPNTEAFF.

This rearrangement joins TRBV10-2 to TRBJ2-7; no clear D. V dropped 2 bases and J dropped 0 bases, with 8 bases sitting between them. CDR1 and CDR2 (germline): WSHSY, SAAADI. The CDR3 extends over 14 amino acids. CDR3 loop: CASSEREFSYEQYF. Here the CDR3 DNA reads TGCGCCAGCAGTGAGAGGGAATTCTCCTACGAGCAGTACTTC.

This rearrangement joins TRBV6-8 to TRBJ1-2; 8 bases map to TRBD1. This CDR3 is 15 amino acids long. Losses at the gene ends were 3 bases for V and 6 bases for J; bases not matched to a gene: 9. Germline V gene sequence: CDR1 MNHGY, CDR2 SAAAGT. The CDR3 loop reads CASSYPQQGVDGYTF. The CDR3, as DNA: TGTGCCAGCAGTTATCCCCAACAGGGGGTGGATGGCTACACCTTC.

The chain carries TRBV10-2 and TRBJ1-3; 8 nucleotides align to TRBD1. The CDR3 totals 17 residues. V was clipped by 7 bases and J by 0 bases; unmatched bases: 11. Germline loops: CDR1 WSHSY, CDR2 SAAADI. CDR3 sequence (DNA): TGCGCCAGCATAGGGTCCGGACAGGGCCTCTCTGGAAACACCATATATTTT. Protein sequence: CASIGSGQGLSGNTIYF.

The rearrangement links TRBV18 to TRBJ1-3; 7 nucleotides line up with TRBD1. Germline CDR1 and CDR2: KGHSH and LQKENI. Unmatched junction bases numbered 1, after V lost 4 bases and J lost 1 base. This CDR3 is 14 amino acids long. In DNA, the CDR3 is TGTGCCAGCTCACAGGGGGCATCTGGAAACACCATATATTTT. This sequence encodes CASSQGASGNTIYF.

The rearrangement uses TRBV11-3 and TRBJ1-5; D is possibly TRBD1 (5 bases). This CDR3 spans 15 amino acids. Germline lookup yields CDR1 SGHNT and CDR2 YENEEA. V was cut by 3 bases and J by 2 bases, with 11 bases left in between. CDR3 in amino acids: CASSLGGFRNQPQHF. CDR3 bases: TGTGCCAGCAGCTTGGGGGGTTTTCGCAATCAGCCCCAGCATTTT.

This clone was counted only a few times. The chain joins TRBV10-2 to TRBJ1-1; D possibly corresponds to TRBD1 (5 bases). This CDR3 region has 14 residues. The V and J ends lost 10 bases and 4 bases respectively, with 19 bases between them. From germline, CDR1 is WSHSY and CDR2 SAAADI. The CDR3 nucleotides are TGCGCCACTCAAGGGGTAACTGGGGGCACTGAAGCTTTCTTT. This gives the protein CATQGVTGGTEAFF.

This clone was recorded only once. The chain couples TRBV28 to TRBJ1-2; 11 nucleotides line up with TRBD1. Germline trimming cut 4 bases from V and 8 bases from J; bases unmatched to any gene: 15. The germline gives CDR1 MDHEN, CDR2 SYDVKM. The CDR3 has 17 residues. CDR3 in amino acids: CASSSPGQGDSSEGYTF. Here the CDR3 DNA reads TGTGCCAGCAGTTCACCGGGACAGGGGGATTCTTCAGAGGGCTACACCTTC.